The 12 T cell receptor beta chains given below trace back to one sample, sequenced in a study of shared clonotypes between healthy human individuals. This table comes from immunoSEQ multiplex PCR, and its TCRdb copy is limited to in-frame clones, with some not included. Of about 380,000 clones listed, approximately 96% are singletons. Sequencing was performed on memory CD8+ T cells sorted from blood. Regarding subset: CD45RO+ cells pooled with CCR7-negative TemRA cells. These receptor sequences come from a man younger than 40 in good health.

This chain connects TRBV6-5 to TRBJ2-1; TRBD2 matches 11 bases. CDR3 size: 15 residues. After removal of 5 bases from V and 7 bases from J, the junction contained 7 bases not matched to a gene. The V gene's germline CDR1 is MNHEY and CDR2 SVGAGI. The chain's CDR3 is CASSRGLAEVNEQFF. The CDR3 region has the DNA TGTGCCAGCAGTCGGGGACTAGCGGAGGTTAATGAGCAGTTCTTC.

The V gene is TRBV18, the J gene TRBJ2-7; 11 positions match TRBD2. CDR1 and CDR2 (germline): KGHSH, LQKENI. J was trimmed by 0 bases and V by 5 bases; bases with no gene match: 3. CDR3 length: 15 amino acids. CDR3 in DNA: TGTGCCAGCTCAACCGGGACTAGCGGCTCCTACGAGCAGTACTTC. This encodes CASSTGTSGSYEQYF. The full variable domain, with the rest looked up from reference TRBV18 and TRBJ2-7, is NAGVMQNPRHLVRRRGQEARLRCSPMKGHSHVYWYRQLPEEGLKFMVYLQKENIIDESGMPKERFSAEFPKEGPSILRIQQVVRGDSAAYFCASSTGTSGSYEQYFGPGTRLTVT.

This chain links TRBV11-2 with TRBJ1-5; D is unclear. V lost 9 bases and J 1 base, leaving 16 bases between the germline ends. The CDR3 extends over 15 amino acids. In germline, CDR1 is SGHAT, CDR2 FQNNGV. Here the CDR3 reads CASVGPTVSNQPQHF. CDR3 nucleotides: TGTGCCAGTGTGGGCCCGACGGTAAGCAATCAGCCCCAGCATTTT.

This clone was counted a single time. V usage is TRBV18 and J usage is TRBJ2-7, with 10 bases identical to TRBD2. The CDR3 contains 17 residues. Germline loops: CDR1 KGHSH, CDR2 LQKENI. V was clipped by 0 bases and J by 9 bases; unmatched bases: 14. CDR3 protein: CASSPPGLARDSHGQYF. The CDR3, as DNA: TGTGCCAGCTCACCACCGGGACTAGCGAGGGACAGCCACGGGCAGTACTTC.

The rearrangement links TRBV7-9 to TRBJ2-7; the D is unclear. The CDR3 is 12 residues long. Trimming took off 1 base at V and 2 bases at J, with 3 bases between the two ends. The germline V gene has CDR1 SEHNR and CDR2 FQNEAQ (reference sequence). CDR3 region: CASSLDPYEQYF. The CDR3 DNA sequence: TGTGCCAGCAGCTTAGATCCCTACGAGCAGTACTTC.

V gene TRBV27 combines with J gene TRBJ1-2; 7 nucleotides match TRBD1. Germline assignment: CDR1 MNHEY and CDR2 SMNVEV (reference sequence). The CDR3 is 13 residues long. The V and J ends lost 6 bases and 3 bases, in that order; junction bases with no gene match: 4. CDR3 amino acids: CASRPTGDYGYTF. The CDR3 DNA follows: TGTGCCAGCAGACCCACAGGGGACTATGGCTACACCTTC.

The chain carries TRBV28 and TRBJ2-7, with D possibly TRBD1 on 5 matching bases. The CDR3 spans 14 residues. Germline lookup yields CDR1 MDHEN and CDR2 SYDVKM. The V gene lost 0 bases and the J gene lost 3 bases, with 9 bases spanning the gap. The CDR3 nucleotides are TGTGCCAGCAGTTTATGGGCAGGGAACTACGAGCAGTACTTC. It encodes CASSLWAGNYEQYF.

CDR3 residues: CASSWGYFSGRTTDTQYF. The CDR3 DNA sequence: TGCGCCAGCAGCTGGGGATACTTTAGCGGGAGGACAACAGATACGCAGTATTTT. The chain carries TRBV5-1 and TRBJ2-3, with TRBD2 matching over 10 bases. The CDR3 totals 18 residues. Germline values: CDR1 SGHRS, CDR2 YFSETQ. V lost 3 bases, J lost 3 bases, and 13 bases stayed unmatched.

The gene calls are TRBV11-2 and TRBJ1-4, with unresolved D. Trimming took off 1 base at V and 5 bases at J, with 8 bases between the two ends. This CDR3 is 14 amino acids long. Germline V gene lookup returns CDR1 SGHAT and CDR2 FQNNGV. CDR3 sequence reads: CASSLVAGNEKLFF. The CDR3, as DNA: TGTGCCAGCAGCTTAGTAGCGGGGAATGAAAAACTGTTTTTT. Combining the CDR3 with reference TRBV11-2 and TRBJ1-4 gives the whole variable domain EAGVAQSPRYKIIEKRQSVAFWCNPISGHATLYWYQQILGQGPKLLIQFQNNGVVDDSQLPKDRFSAERLKGVDSTLKIQPAKLEDSAVYLCASSLVAGNEKLFFGSGTQLSVL.

The chain links TRBV29-1 to TRBJ2-5, with D perhaps TRBD1 or TRBD2 (5 bases each). The CDR3 has 13 amino acids. CDR1 SQVTM and CDR2 ANQGSEA come from the germline V gene. V lost 8 bases to trimming and J lost 5 bases, with 18 bases between them. CDR3 protein: CSLAGQGGETQYF. DNA of the CDR3: TGCAGCCTAGCCGGGCAGGGTGGGGAGACCCAGTACTTC.

The chain links TRBV7-6 to TRBJ2-1, with TRBD2 identical over 8 bases. The CDR3 has 16 amino acids. Trimming at V came to 1 base and at J to 4 bases, leaving 6 bases not matched to a gene. Germline CDR1 and CDR2: SGHVS and FNYEAQ. CDR3 in DNA: TGTGCCAGCAGCTTAGAGGGGGTAGCGGGATACAATGAGCAGTTCTTC. Translating gives CASSLEGVAGYNEQFF.

For this clone: Additional DNA sequences in this sample encode the identical CDR3. The chain couples TRBV7-2 to TRBJ2-1; 10 bases map to TRBD2. Germline-derived CDR1 and CDR2 are SGHTA and FQGNSA. The CDR3 length is 15 residues. J was trimmed by 3 bases and V by 5 bases; bases with no gene match: 4. This chain's CDR3 is CASSRLAGGYNEQFF. CDR3 nucleotides: TGTGCCAGCAGCCGACTAGCGGGTGGCTACAATGAGCAGTTCTTC.